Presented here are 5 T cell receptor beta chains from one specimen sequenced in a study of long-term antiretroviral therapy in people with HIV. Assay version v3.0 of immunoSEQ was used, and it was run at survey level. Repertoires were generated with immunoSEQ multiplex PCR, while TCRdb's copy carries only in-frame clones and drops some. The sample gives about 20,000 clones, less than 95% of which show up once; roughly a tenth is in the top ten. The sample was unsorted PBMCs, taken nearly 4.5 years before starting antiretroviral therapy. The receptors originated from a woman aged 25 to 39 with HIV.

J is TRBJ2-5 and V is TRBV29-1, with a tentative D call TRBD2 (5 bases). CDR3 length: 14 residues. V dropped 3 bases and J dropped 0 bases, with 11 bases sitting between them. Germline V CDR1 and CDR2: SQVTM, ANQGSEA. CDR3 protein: CSVEGEGHQETQYF. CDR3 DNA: TGCAGCGTTGAGGGTGAGGGTCACCAAGAGACCCAGTACTTC. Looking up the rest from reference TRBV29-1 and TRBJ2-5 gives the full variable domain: SAVISQKPSRDICQRGTSLTIQCQVDSQVTMMFWYRQQPGQSLTLIATANQGSEATYESGFVIDKFPISRPNLTFSTLTVSNMSPEDSSIYLCSVEGEGHQETQYFGPGTRLLVL.

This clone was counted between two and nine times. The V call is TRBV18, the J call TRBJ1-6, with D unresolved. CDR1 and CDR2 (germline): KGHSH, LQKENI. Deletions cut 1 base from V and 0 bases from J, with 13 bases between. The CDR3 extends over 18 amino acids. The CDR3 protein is CASSPQPRLSSYNSPLHF. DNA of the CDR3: TGTGCCAGCTCACCACAGCCTCGGCTGAGCTCCTATAATTCACCCCTCCACTTT.

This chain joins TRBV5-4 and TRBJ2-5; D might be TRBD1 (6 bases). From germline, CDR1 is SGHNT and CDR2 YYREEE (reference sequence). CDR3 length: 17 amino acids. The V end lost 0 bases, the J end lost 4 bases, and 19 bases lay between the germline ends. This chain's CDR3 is CASSLGNLQGYGETQYF. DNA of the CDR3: TGTGCCAGCAGCTTGGGGAACTTACAGGGTTACGGAGAGACCCAGTACTTC. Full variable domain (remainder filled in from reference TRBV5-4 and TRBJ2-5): ETGVTQSPTHLIKTRGQQVTLRCSSQSGHNTVSWYQQALGQGPQFIFQYYREEENGRGNFPPRFSGLQFPNYSSELNVNALELDDSALYLCASSLGNLQGYGETQYFGPGTRLLVL.

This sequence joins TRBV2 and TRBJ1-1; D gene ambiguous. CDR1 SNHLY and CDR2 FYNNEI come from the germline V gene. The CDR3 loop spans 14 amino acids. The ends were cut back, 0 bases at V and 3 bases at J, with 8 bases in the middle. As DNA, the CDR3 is TGTGCCAGCAGTGAAGCGCGAGGGTACACTGAAGCTTTCTTT. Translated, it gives CASSEARGYTEAFF.

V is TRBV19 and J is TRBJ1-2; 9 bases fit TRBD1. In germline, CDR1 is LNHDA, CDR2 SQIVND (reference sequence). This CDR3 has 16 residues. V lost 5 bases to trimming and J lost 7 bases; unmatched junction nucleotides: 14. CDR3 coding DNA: TGTGCCAGTAGTCCCCGCCCGACAGGGGGAAATCTTGGCTACACCTTC. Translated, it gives CASSPRPTGGNLGYTF.